Listed here is a single T cell receptor beta chain. This entry comes from a study of blood T cell repertoires in COVID-19. Trimming took off 4 bases at V and 5 bases at J, with 23 bases between the two ends. CDR3 length equals 17 residues. Germline V lookup: CDR1 SGHTA, CDR2 FQGTGA. Original processing notes: Nucleated cell counts were estimated from reference gene primer amplification. Using immunoSEQ multiplex PCR, the repertoire was profiled, and TCRdb retains in-frame clones only, with some absent. The V and J calls and the clone size are those of that table, but D and trimming were determined from the DNA. The sample shows about 180,000 clones, roughly 83% of them seen only once.

This sequence joins TRBV7-3 and TRBJ2-5; a possible D gene is TRBD1 (6 bases). The source is a human donor in a cohort sampled during active COVID-19. Sequencing was done on a sample of peripheral blood. CDR3 bases: TGTGCCAGCAGCTCCCGAGGGGACACAGGGACAAAGGAGACCCAGTACTTC. Amino acid sequence: CASSSRGDTGTKETQYF.